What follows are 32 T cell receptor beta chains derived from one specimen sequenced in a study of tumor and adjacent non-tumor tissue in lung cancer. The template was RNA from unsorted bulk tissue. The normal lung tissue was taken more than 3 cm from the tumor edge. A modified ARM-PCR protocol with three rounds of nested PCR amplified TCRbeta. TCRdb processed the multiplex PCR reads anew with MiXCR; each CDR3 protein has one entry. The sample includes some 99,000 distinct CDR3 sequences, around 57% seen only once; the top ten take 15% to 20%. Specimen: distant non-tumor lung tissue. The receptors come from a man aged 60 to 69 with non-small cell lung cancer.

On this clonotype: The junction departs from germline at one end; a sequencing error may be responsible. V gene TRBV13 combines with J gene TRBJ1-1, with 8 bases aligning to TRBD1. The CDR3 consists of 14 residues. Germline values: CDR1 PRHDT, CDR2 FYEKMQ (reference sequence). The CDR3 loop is CGSRRGQGNTEAFF. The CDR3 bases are TGTGGCAGCAGAAGAGGACAGGGGAACACTGAAGCTTTCTTT.

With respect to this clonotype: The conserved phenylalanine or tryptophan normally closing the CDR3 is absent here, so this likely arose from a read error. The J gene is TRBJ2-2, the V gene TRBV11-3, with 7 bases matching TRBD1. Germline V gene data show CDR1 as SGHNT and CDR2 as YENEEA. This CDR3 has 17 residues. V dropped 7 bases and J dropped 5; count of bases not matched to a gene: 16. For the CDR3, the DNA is TGTGCCAGCAATCTCCCCAGGGGGTCCACTACTACCGGGGAGCTGTTTTTA. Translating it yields CASNLPRGSTTTGELFL.

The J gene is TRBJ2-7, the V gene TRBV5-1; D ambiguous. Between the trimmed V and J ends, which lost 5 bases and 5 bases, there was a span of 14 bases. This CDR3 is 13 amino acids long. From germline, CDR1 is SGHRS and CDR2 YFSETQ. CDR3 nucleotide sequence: TGCGCCAGCAGGAAAGAACCCCGGGACGAGCAGTACTTC. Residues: CASRKEPRDEQYF.

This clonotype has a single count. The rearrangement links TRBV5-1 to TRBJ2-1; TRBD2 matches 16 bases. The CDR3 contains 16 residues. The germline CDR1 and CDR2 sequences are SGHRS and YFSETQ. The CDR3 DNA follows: TGCACAAGCAGTTGGGGACTAGCGGGAGGGCCGAATGAGCAGTTCTTC. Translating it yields CTSSWGLAGGPNEQFF. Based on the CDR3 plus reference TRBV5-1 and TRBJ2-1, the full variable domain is KAGVTQTPRYLIKTRGQQVTLSCSPISGHRSVSWYQQTPGQGLQFLFEYFSETQRNKGNFPGRFSGRQFSNSRSEMNVSTLELGDSALYLCTSSWGLAGGPNEQFFGPGTRLTVL.

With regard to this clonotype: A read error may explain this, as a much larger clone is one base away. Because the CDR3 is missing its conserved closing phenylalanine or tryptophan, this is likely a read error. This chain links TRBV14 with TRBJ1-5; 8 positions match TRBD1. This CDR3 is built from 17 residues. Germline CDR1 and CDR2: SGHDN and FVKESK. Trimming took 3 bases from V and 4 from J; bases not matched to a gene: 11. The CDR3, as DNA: TGTGCCAGCAGCCAGGGTCCAGGGGGCTCGCGTAATCAGCCCCAGCATCTT. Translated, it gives CASSQGPGGSRNQPQHL.

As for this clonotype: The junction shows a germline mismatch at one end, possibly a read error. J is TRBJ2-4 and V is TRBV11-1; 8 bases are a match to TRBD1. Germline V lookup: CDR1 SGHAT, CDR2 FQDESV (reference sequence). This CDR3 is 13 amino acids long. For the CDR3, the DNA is TGTGCTAGCAGCTCGGCAGGGGGCAACATTCAATACTTC. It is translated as CASSSAGGNIQYF.

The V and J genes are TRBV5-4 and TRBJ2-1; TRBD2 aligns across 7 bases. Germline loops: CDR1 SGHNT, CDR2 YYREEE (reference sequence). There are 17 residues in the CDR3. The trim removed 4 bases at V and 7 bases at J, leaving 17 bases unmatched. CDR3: CASSPYGLGLTLNEQFF. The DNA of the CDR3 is TGTGCCAGCAGCCCGTACGGTTTGGGACTAACCCTAAATGAGCAGTTCTTC.

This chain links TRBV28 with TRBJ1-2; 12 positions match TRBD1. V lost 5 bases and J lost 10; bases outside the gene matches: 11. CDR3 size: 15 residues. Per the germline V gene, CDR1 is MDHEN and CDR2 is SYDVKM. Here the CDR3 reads CASSKPGQGARDYTF. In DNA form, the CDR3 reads TGTGCCAGCAGTAAACCGGGACAGGGGGCTCGCGACTACACCTTC.

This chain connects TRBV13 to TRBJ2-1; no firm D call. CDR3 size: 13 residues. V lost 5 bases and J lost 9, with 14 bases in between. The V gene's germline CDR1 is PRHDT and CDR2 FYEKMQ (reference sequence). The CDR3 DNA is TGTGCCAGCAGCGTAGTACCCTCGAGTGAGCAGTTCTTC. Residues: CASSVVPSSEQFF.

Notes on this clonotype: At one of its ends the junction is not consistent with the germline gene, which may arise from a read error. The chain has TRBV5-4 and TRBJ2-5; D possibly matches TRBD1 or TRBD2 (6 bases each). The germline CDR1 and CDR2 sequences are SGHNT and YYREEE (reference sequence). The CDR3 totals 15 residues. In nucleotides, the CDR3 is TGTGCCAGCAGCGCCCAATCGGGGGCCGCGGAGACCCGGTACTTC. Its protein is CASSAQSGAAETRYF. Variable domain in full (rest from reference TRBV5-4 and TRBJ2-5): ETGVTQSPTHLIKTRGQQVTLRCSSQSGHNTVSWYQQALGQGPQFIFQYYREEENGRGNFPPRFSGLQFPNYSSELNVNALELDDSALYLCASSAQSGAAETRYFGPGTRLLVL.

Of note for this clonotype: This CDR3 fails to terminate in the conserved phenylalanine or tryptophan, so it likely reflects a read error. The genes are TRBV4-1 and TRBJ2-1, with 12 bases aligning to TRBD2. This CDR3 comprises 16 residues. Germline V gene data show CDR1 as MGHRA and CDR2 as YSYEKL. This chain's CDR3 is CASGQVTSGGTNEQFY. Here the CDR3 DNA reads TGCGCCAGCGGCCAAGTGACTAGCGGGGGAACGAATGAGCAGTTCTAC.

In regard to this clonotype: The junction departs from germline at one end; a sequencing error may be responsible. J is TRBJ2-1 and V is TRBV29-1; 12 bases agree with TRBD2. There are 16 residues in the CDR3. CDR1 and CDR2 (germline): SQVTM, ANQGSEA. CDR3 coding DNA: TGCAACGTTGATGGACTAGCGGGATGGGTGGGCAATGAGCAGTTCTTC. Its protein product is CNVDGLAGWVGNEQFF.

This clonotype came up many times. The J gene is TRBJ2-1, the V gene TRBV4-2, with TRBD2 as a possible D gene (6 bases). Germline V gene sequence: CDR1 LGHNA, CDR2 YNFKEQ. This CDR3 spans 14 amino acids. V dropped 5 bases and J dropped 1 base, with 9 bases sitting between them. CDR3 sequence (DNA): TGTGCCAGCAGCTGGCGGGGTTCCTACAATGAGCAGTTCTTC. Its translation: CASSWRGSYNEQFF.

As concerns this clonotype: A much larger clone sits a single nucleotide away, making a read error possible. CDR3 bases: TGTGCCAGCAGCTTAGGTGGCATTTCGTACGAAGAGACCCAGTACTTC. Encoded protein: CASSLGGISYEETQYF. The chain has TRBV7-9 and TRBJ2-5, with D uncertain. The CDR3 length is 16 residues. Germline V lookup: CDR1 SEHNR, CDR2 FQNEAQ (reference sequence). V shed 1 base and J shed 3 bases, with 15 bases lying between them.

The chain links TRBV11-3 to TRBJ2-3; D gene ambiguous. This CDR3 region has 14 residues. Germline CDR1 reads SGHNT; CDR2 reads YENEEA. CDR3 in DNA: TGTGGTAGTAGCTTAGTCGGCTACACAGATACGCAGTATTTT. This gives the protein CGSSLVGYTDTQYF.

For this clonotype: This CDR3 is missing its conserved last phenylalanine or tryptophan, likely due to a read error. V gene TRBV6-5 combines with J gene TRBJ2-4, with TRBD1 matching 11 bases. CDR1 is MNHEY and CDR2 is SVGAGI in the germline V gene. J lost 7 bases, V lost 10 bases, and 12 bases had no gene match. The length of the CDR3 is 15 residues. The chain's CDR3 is CAITGPDRGLNIQYY. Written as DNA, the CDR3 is TGTGCCATCACCGGCCCGGACAGGGGGCTGAACATTCAGTACTAC.

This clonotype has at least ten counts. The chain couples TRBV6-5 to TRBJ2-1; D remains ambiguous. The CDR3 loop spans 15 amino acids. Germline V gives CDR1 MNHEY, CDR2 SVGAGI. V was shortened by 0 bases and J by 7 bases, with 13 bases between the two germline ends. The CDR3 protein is CASSYSDRSSNEQFF. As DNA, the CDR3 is TGTGCCAGCAGTTACTCGGATCGGTCTTCTAATGAGCAGTTCTTC.

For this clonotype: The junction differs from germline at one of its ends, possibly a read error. CDR3 region: CASSLGGYEQSF. The CDR3 DNA is TGTGCCAGCAGCTTGGGGGGATATGAGCAGTCCTTC. This chain joins TRBV11-1 and TRBJ2-1; a possible D gene is TRBD2 (6 bases). CDR1 and CDR2 (germline): SGHAT, FQDESV (reference sequence). The CDR3 has 12 amino acids.

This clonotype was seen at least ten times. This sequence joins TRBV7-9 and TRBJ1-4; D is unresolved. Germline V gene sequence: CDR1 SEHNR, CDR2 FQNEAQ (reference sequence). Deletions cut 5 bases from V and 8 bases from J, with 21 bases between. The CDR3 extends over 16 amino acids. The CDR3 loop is CASSITGIPRREKLFF. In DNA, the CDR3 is TGTGCCAGCAGCATTACCGGGATCCCCCGGAGGGAAAAACTGTTTTTT.

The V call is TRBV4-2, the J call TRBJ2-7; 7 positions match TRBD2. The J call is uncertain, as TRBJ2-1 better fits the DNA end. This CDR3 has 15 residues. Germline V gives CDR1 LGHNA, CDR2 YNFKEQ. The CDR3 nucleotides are TGTGCCAGCAGCCATACTAGGACTAGTACATACGAGCAGTTCTTC. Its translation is CASSHTRTSTYEQFF.

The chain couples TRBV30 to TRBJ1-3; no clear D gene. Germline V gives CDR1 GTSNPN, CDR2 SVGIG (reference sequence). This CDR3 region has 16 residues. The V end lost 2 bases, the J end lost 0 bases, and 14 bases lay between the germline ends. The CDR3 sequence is CAWSRQDLNSGNTIYF. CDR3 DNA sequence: TGTGCCTGGAGTAGGCAGGACCTCAACTCTGGAAACACCATATATTTT.

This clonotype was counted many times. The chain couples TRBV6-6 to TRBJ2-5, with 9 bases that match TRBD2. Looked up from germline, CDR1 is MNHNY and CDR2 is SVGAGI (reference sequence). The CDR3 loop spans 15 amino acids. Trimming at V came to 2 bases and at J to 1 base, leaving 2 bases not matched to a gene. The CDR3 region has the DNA TGTGCCAGCAGTTACGCGGGGGGGCCCCAAGAGACCCAGTACTTC. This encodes CASSYAGGPQETQYF.

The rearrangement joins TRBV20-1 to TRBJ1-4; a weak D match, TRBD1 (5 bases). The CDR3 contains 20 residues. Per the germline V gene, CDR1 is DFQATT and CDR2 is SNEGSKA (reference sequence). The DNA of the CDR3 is TGCAATGTTACCGGGGAAAGATGGCAGGGAGGAGTGAGTGATGTTGAAAAACTGTTTTTT. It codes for CNVTGERWQGGVSDVEKLFF.

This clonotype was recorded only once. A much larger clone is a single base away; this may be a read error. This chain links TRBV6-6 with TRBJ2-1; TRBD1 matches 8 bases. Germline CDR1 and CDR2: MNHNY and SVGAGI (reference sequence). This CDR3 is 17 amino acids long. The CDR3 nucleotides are TGTGCCAGCAGTTACTCCGATGGCAGGGGGCTATACAATGGGCAGTTCTTC. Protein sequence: CASSYSDGRGLYNGQFF.

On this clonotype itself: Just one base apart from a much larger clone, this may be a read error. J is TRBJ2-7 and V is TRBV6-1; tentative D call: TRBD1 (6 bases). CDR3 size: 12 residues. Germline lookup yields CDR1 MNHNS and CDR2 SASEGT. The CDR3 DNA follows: TGTGCCAGCAGAGTTACAGGGTACGGGCAGTACTTC. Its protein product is CASRVTGYGQYF.

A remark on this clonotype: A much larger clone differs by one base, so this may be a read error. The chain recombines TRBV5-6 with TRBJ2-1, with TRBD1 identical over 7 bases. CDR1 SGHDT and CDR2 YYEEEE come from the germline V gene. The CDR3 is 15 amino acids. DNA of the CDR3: TGTCCCAGCAGCTTGATCCAGGGGGAGTGGGGTGAGCAGTTCTTC. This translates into CPSSLIQGEWGEQFF.

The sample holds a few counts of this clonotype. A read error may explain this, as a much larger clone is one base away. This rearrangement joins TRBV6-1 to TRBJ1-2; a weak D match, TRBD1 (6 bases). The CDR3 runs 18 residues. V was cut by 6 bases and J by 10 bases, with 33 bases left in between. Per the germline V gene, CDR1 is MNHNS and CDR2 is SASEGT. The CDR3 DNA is TGTGCCAGCAGCGACGACGCCCTCGGGGGGCTCGCCGGTTGGGACTACACCTTC. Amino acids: CASSDDALGGLAGWDYTF.

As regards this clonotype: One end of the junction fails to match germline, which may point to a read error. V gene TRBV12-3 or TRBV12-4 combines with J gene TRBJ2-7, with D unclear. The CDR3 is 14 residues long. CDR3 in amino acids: CASTLVDTVYERYF. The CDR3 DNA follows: TGTGCCAGCACTTTAGTTGACACAGTCTACGAGCGGTACTTC.

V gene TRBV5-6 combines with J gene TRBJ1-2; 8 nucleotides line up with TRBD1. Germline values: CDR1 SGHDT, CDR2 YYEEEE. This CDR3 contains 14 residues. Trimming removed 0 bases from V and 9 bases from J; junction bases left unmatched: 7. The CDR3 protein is CASSLESGGVCYTF. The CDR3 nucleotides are TGTGCCAGCAGCTTGGAATCAGGGGGCGTATGCTACACCTTC. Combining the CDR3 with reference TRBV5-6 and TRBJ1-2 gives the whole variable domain DAGVTQSPTHLIKTRGQQVTLRCSPKSGHDTVSWYQQALGQGPQFIFQYYEEEERQRGNFPDRFSGHQFPNYSSELNVNALLLGDSALYLCASSLESGGVCYTFGSGTRLTVV.

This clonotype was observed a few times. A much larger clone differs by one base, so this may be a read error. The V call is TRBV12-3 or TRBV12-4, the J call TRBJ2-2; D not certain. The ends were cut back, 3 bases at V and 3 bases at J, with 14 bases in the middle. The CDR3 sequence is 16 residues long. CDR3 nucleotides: TGTGCCAGCAGTTTCGATCTACCGGGCGACACCGGGGAGCTGTTTTTT. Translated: CASSFDLPGDTGELFF.

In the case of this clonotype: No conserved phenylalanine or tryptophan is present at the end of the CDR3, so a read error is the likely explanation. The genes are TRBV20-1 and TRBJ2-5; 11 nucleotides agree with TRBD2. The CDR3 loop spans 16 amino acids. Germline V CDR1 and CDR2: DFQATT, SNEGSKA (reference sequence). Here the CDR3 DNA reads TGCACTGCTAGAGATACGCTAGCGGGGGGAACCTGGACCCAGTACTTA. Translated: CTARDTLAGGTWTQYL.

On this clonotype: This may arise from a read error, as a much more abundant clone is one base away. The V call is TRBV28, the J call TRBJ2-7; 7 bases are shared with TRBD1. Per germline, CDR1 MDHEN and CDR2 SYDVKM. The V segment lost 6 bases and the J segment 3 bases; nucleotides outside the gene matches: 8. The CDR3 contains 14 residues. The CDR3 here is CASREGASVYEQYF. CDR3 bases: TGTGCCAGCAGAGAGGGGGCCTCTGTCTACGAGCAGTACTTC.